This T cell receptor beta chain was identified in a study of long-term antiretroviral therapy in people with HIV. Overall study results and limits: Clonal expansions arising prior to ART prevailed in the repertoire at every time point. When set beside controls, HIV repertoires had CDR3 length ranges that were narrower.

Trimming cost V 10 bases and J 9 bases, with 16 bases left between them. The CDR3 contains 12 residues. Per germline, CDR1 LNHDA and CDR2 SQIVND (reference sequence). On this clone: Antigen: not known.

An immunoSEQ assay, version v3.0, was performed at survey level. Libraries were prepared by immunoSEQ multiplex PCR; TCRdb keeps only in-frame clonotypes and omits some of them. The table records some 27,000 clones, more than 85% of them present only once. The sample was unsorted PBMCs, taken approximately 6.3 years after starting antiretroviral therapy. The V gene is TRBV19, the J gene TRBJ2-1; TRBD2 might be the D (5 bases). This clonotype was sampled from a woman aged 40 to 55 with HIV. The CDR3 DNA follows: TGTGCCACCAGGAATTTAGGAGGTGAGCAGTTCTTC. Protein sequence: CATRNLGGEQFF.